This TCR beta chain was identified during a study of T cell repertoires and HLA-DP antigens. In the study overall: CD4+ T cells were cocultured with HeLa cells expressing HLA-DP. Average DNA input: roughly 230 ng for CD137+CD4+ sorts, roughly 1.2 ug pre-culture. Study conclusions and caveats: Sorted CD137+ cells had clonality around 0.39 against both alloantigens, versus about 0.041 pre-culture.

Negative selection yielded untouched CD4+ T cells of average about 98% purity. J lost 0 bases, V lost 11 bases, and 11 bases had no gene match. The germline CDR1 and CDR2 sequences are MDHEN and SYDVKM. The CDR3 is 16 residues long. The assay was immunoSEQ multiplex PCR, and TCRdb's table has in-frame clones only and misses some. Here the sample spans 90,000 to 130,000 clones, 80% to 95% being singletons. As concerns this clone: Its antigen is as yet unknown.

The sequencing input was CD4+ T cells from PBMCs. The chain has TRBV28 and TRBJ1-5; TRBD1 agrees at 9 bases. The sequence was collected from a woman aged 18-29 years in good health and CMV-seronegative. The CDR3 DNA reads as TGTGCCGTTCGGGGACAGGGAACTCTTAGCAATCAGCCCCAGCATTTT. This sequence encodes CAVRGQGTLSNQPQHF.